The next 19 T cell receptor beta chains were all read from a single sample in a study of T cell repertoires in cytomegalovirus infection. TCRdb ran MiXCR on the reads and lists one entry per CDR3 protein. Counted here are about 320,000 distinct CDR3 sequences, over 7.5% occurring once; the ten biggest clones make up roughly 4.5%. The sample taken for sequencing was PBMCs. The receptors come from a human donor in good health (CMV status not recorded). Some clones in this sample may be carry-over from other donors' samples.

This clonotype was seen at least ten times. V usage is TRBV27 and J usage is TRBJ2-7; a weak D match, TRBD1 (6 bases). From germline, CDR1 is MNHEY and CDR2 SMNVEV (reference sequence). This CDR3 is built from 15 residues. Trimming took off 8 bases at V and 5 bases at J, with 22 bases between the two ends. The CDR3: CASGPYRASKDEQYF. The CDR3 nucleotides read TGTGCCAGCGGCCCGTACAGGGCCTCTAAGGACGAGCAGTACTTC.

This clonotype was detected a few times. The V call is TRBV28, the J call TRBJ1-2; perhaps TRBD1 as D (5 bases). CDR1 and CDR2 from the germline V gene are MDHEN and SYDVKM. The CDR3 extends over 13 amino acids. The V gene lost 7 bases and the J gene lost 4 bases, with 13 bases spanning the gap. The CDR3 sequence is CASNWGGGYGYTF. CDR3 in DNA: TGTGCCAGCAACTGGGGGGGAGGCTATGGCTACACCTTC.

CDR3 bases: TGTGCCAGCAGTTTCCGGGACAGTAATTCACCCCTCCACTTT. Its protein product is CASSFRDSNSPLHF. The chain carries TRBV6-2 or TRBV6-3 and TRBJ1-6; TRBD1 agrees at 7 bases. Trimming removed 4 bases from V and 6 bases from J; junction bases left unmatched: 3. Germline CDR1 and CDR2: MNHEY and SVGEGT. The CDR3 covers 14 residues.

This clonotype was seen more than once but under ten times. The genes are TRBV7-9 and TRBJ2-1, with 7 bases matching TRBD2. In germline, CDR1 is SEHNR, CDR2 FQNEAQ (reference sequence). The ends lost 6 bases at V and 7 bases at J; junction bases unmatched: 15. The CDR3 contains 16 residues. The CDR3 reads CASRFAAGDEENEQFF. The CDR3 nucleotides read TGTGCCAGCAGATTCGCCGCGGGAGATGAGGAGAATGAGCAGTTCTTC.

This clonotype was counted between two and nine times. The V gene is TRBV6-6, the J gene TRBJ2-7; either TRBD1 or TRBD2 may fit D (5 bases each). The CDR3 sequence is 14 residues long. Between the trimmed V and J ends, which lost 8 bases and 3 bases, there was a span of 17 bases. Germline lookup yields CDR1 MNHNY and CDR2 SVGAGI (reference sequence). The CDR3 region has the DNA TGTGCCAGCCGACGCGGGCAGGGAGTCTACGAGCAGTACTTC. As protein: CASRRGQGVYEQYF.

This chain connects TRBV11-2 to TRBJ2-4; no reliable D call. The ends were cut back, 3 bases at V and 0 bases at J, with 15 bases in the middle. This CDR3 is built from 17 residues. CDR1 SGHAT and CDR2 FQNNGV come from the germline V gene. CDR3 region: CASSLGSRRIAKNIQYF. As DNA, the CDR3 is TGTGCCAGCAGCTTGGGTAGCCGAAGAATAGCCAAAAACATTCAGTACTTC.

This chain joins TRBV19 and TRBJ2-3; the match to TRBD2 covers 8 bases. Trimming cost V 5 bases and J 1 base; bases outside gene matches: 5. CDR1 and CDR2 (germline): LNHDA, SQIVND (reference sequence). The CDR3 contains 15 residues. The CDR3 sequence: CASSLPGLGTDTQYF. The CDR3 DNA is TGTGCCAGTAGTTTACCGGGACTAGGCACAGATACGCAGTATTTT.

This clonotype was recorded a few times. This chain joins TRBV2 and TRBJ2-1; 11 bases match TRBD2. CDR1 is SNHLY and CDR2 is FYNNEI in the germline V gene. Trimming cost V 5 bases and J 9 bases; bases outside gene matches: 6. The CDR3 sequence is 14 residues long. The CDR3 DNA follows: TGTGCCAGCAGTTTTAGCGGGGGGGCCGGTGAGCAGTTCTTC. The encoded protein is CASSFSGGAGEQFF.

This clonotype was observed a few times. The rearrangement links TRBV19 to TRBJ1-4, with a tentative D call TRBD1 (5 bases). V shed 5 bases and J shed 5 bases, with 18 bases lying between them. This CDR3 spans 16 amino acids. CDR1 and CDR2 (germline): LNHDA, SQIVND (reference sequence). CDR3: CASSPRGTDKNEKLFF. CDR3 nucleotide sequence: TGTGCCAGTAGTCCCCGGGGCACAGATAAGAATGAAAAACTGTTTTTT.

This clonotype appeared many times. This rearrangement joins TRBV7-8 to TRBJ2-7; D might be TRBD2 (5 bases). V was pared by 5 bases and J by 1 base, with 12 bases between. This CDR3 spans 14 amino acids. The germline gives CDR1 SGHVS, CDR2 FQNEAQ. CDR3 sequence reads: CASSPYTRSYEQYF. The CDR3 DNA is TGTGCCAGCAGCCCGTATACTAGGTCCTACGAGCAGTACTTC.

This clonotype showed up many times. This chain connects TRBV7-2 to TRBJ1-2; D gene unclear. V dropped 5 bases and J dropped 3 bases, with 25 bases sitting between them. CDR1 and CDR2 (germline): SGHTA, FQGNSA. There are 18 residues in the CDR3. CDR3 coding DNA: TGTGCCAGCAGCCCCCGTGAGACCCTAAACCCCCCCTACTATGGCTACACCTTC. Translation gives CASSPRETLNPPYYGYTF. The variable domain in full, with the rest retrieved from reference TRBV7-2 and TRBJ1-2, is GAGVSQSPSNKVTEKGKDVELRCDPISGHTALYWYRQSLGQGLEFLIYFQGNSAPDKSGLPSDRFSAERTGGSVSTLTIQRTQQEDSAVYLCASSPRETLNPPYYGYTFGSGTRLTVV.

The chain carries TRBV2 and TRBJ1-5; TRBD1 aligns across 8 bases. Losses at the gene ends were 4 bases for V and 6 bases for J; bases not matched to a gene: 5. The germline CDR1 and CDR2 sequences are SNHLY and FYNNEI. The CDR3 runs to 14 residues. The CDR3 protein is CASSGGTGAQPQHF. The CDR3 nucleotides are TGTGCCAGCAGTGGGGGGACAGGAGCTCAGCCCCAGCATTTT.

A few counts support this clonotype. V and J are TRBV7-2 and TRBJ2-3; D is perhaps TRBD2 (7 bases). Trimming stripped 5 bases from V and 5 bases from J, with 20 bases between. In germline, CDR1 is SGHTA, CDR2 FQGNSA. The CDR3 consists of 16 residues. CDR3 loop: CASSPFRRGHLDTQYF. The DNA for the CDR3 is TGTGCCAGCAGCCCGTTTCGGCGGGGGCATTTAGATACGCAGTATTTT. Together with reference TRBV7-2 and TRBJ2-3, the CDR3 gives the full variable domain: GAGVSQSPSNKVTEKGKDVELRCDPISGHTALYWYRQSLGQGLEFLIYFQGNSAPDKSGLPSDRFSAERTGGSVSTLTIQRTQQEDSAVYLCASSPFRRGHLDTQYFGPGTRLTVL.

A word on this clonotype: With a much larger clone just one base away, this may be a read error. The V call is TRBV7-6, the J call TRBJ2-4; the D gene is possibly TRBD2 (5 bases). Germline CDR1 is SGHVS and CDR2 is FNYEAQ. The length of the CDR3 is 16 residues. CDR3 amino acids: CASGLAAGWVKNIQYF. In nucleotides, the CDR3 is TGTGCCAGCGGCTTGGCCGCGGGTTGGGTCAAAAACATTCAGTACTTC.

CDR3 loop: CASTDGANIQYF. As DNA, the CDR3 is TGTGCCAGCACCGACGGAGCAAACATTCAGTACTTC. V is TRBV2 and J is TRBJ2-4; D gene uncertain. Per germline, CDR1 SNHLY and CDR2 FYNNEI. V gave up 7 bases and J gave up 6 bases, with 10 bases separating them. CDR3 length: 12 residues.

The V and J genes are TRBV19 and TRBJ1-6; 7 bases are a match to TRBD1. The CDR3 has 17 residues. Trimming took 6 bases from V and 7 from J; bases not matched to a gene: 15. Germline V gene sequence: CDR1 LNHDA, CDR2 SQIVND (reference sequence). As DNA, the CDR3 is TGTGCCAGTAGACCCTCGCGGGACAGAAGGACCAATTCACCCCTCCACTTT. Its protein product is CASRPSRDRRTNSPLHF. The entire variable domain, with the rest obtained from reference TRBV19 and TRBJ1-6, is as follows: DGGITQSPKYLFRKEGQNVTLSCEQNLNHDAMYWYRQDPGQGLRLIYYSQIVNDFQKGDIAEGYSVSREKKESFPLTVTSAQKNPTAFYLCASRPSRDRRTNSPLHFGNGTRLTVT.

This clonotype was seen only a few times. J is TRBJ2-7 and V is TRBV11-3; TRBD2 might be the D (5 bases). The germline CDR1 and CDR2 sequences are SGHNT and YENEEA. Trimming pared 3 bases from V and 3 bases from J, leaving 12 bases between. This CDR3 has 14 amino acids. CDR3 DNA sequence: TGTGCCAGCAGCTTGACGGGGTCAGGCTACGAGCAGTACTTC. It yields the protein CASSLTGSGYEQYF. Full variable domain (remainder filled in from reference TRBV11-3 and TRBJ2-7): EAGVVQSPRYKIIEKKQPVAFWCNPISGHNTLYWYLQNLGQGPELLIRYENEEAVDDSQLPKDRFSAERLKGVDSTLKIQPAELGDSAVYLCASSLTGSGYEQYFGPGTRLTVT.

The chain recombines TRBV27 with TRBJ1-1, with unresolved D. Germline V gene sequence: CDR1 MNHEY, CDR2 SMNVEV (reference sequence). The V gene lost 6 bases and the J gene lost 2 bases, with 13 bases spanning the gap. The CDR3 loop spans 14 amino acids. CDR3 nucleotides: TGTGCCAGCAGCCCTAGACGCCAAAACACTGAAGCTTTCTTT. Translated, it gives CASSPRRQNTEAFF.

This clonotype was found many times. One junction end disagrees with the germline gene, perhaps due to a read error. The chain uses TRBV4-3 and TRBJ2-3; 10 bases fit TRBD1. Germline V lookup: CDR1 LGHNA, CDR2 YSLEER. The CDR3 spans 14 residues. The CDR3: CASSQDRGTDTQYF. The CDR3 DNA reads TGTGCCAGCAGCCAGGACAGGGGGACAGATACGCAGTATTTT.